What follows are 18 T cell receptor beta chains derived from one specimen sequenced in a study of T-cell reconstitution after alpha-beta-depleted transplantation in children. Molecular barcoding with unique molecular identifiers was used for the TCRbeta library. Each CDR3 protein is one row after TCRdb ran MiXCR on the PCR reads. The data show 200,000 or so distinct CDR3 sequences, 6.3% seen once. Sequenced here: PBMCs, sampled before TCRalphabeta/CD19-depleted stem cell transplant. These receptors were collected from a girl younger than two with combined immunodeficiency, due to receive a stem cell transplant.

This clonotype showed up many times. The V call is TRBV14, the J call TRBJ2-1; D gene uncertain. The CDR3 runs 13 residues. Germline assignment: CDR1 SGHDN and CDR2 FVKESK. V gave up 1 base and J gave up 6 bases, with 7 bases separating them. The CDR3 DNA follows: TGTGCCAGCAGCCAAGTGGTGTCCAATGAGCAGTTCTTC. As protein: CASSQVVSNEQFF.

This clonotype has at least ten counts. This chain uses TRBV7-3 with TRBJ2-1; 7 bases line up with TRBD2. Trimming took 3 bases from V and 7 from J; bases not matched to a gene: 21. The CDR3 consists of 19 residues. Germline assignment: CDR1 SGHTA and CDR2 FQGTGA. The CDR3 DNA reads TGTGCCAGCAGCTTGGTCCCTAGAGATTGGGGGGGTTCTTGGAATGAGCAGTTCTTC. This codes for CASSLVPRDWGGSWNEQFF.

This clonotype has ten or more counts. The V and J genes are TRBV7-2 and TRBJ2-4, with D perhaps TRBD1 (5 bases). In germline, CDR1 is SGHTA, CDR2 FQGNSA. The CDR3 loop spans 15 amino acids. Trimming pared 6 bases from V and 1 base from J, leaving 13 bases between. The CDR3 sequence: CASRGADWAKNIQYF. Written as DNA, the CDR3 is TGTGCCAGCAGAGGGGCCGACTGGGCCAAAAACATTCAGTACTTC.

This clonotype showed up many times. This sequence joins TRBV27 and TRBJ2-7; 7 bases align to TRBD2. Germline CDR1 MNHEY, CDR2 SMNVEV (reference sequence). The CDR3 is made up of 15 amino acids. V was clipped by 5 bases and J by 3 bases; unmatched bases: 10. The DNA of the CDR3 is TGTGCCAGCAGTATCTCAGCGGGGACTCGCTACGAGCAGTACTTC. Amino acid sequence: CASSISAGTRYEQYF.

This clonotype was observed at least ten times. V and J are TRBV7-2 and TRBJ2-1, with D possibly being TRBD1 (6 bases). CDR1 is SGHTA, CDR2 FQGNSA, per germline. There are 17 residues in the CDR3. V lost 2 bases and J 1 base, leaving 15 bases between the germline ends. The CDR3 nucleotides are TGTGCCAGCAGCTTATCAGGGGCAGGGCCTTCCTACAATGAGCAGTTCTTC. Its translation: CASSLSGAGPSYNEQFF. Full variable domain (outside the CDR3, taken from reference TRBV7-2 and TRBJ2-1): GAGVSQSPSNKVTEKGKDVELRCDPISGHTALYWYRQSLGQGLEFLIYFQGNSAPDKSGLPSDRFSAERTGGSVSTLTIQRTQQEDSAVYLCASSLSGAGPSYNEQFFGPGTRLTVL.

This clonotype appeared once. A clone one base away is much larger, so this may be a read error. In this CDR3 the conserved last residue, phenylalanine or tryptophan, is missing, so a read error is likely. V gene TRBV6-2 or TRBV6-3 combines with J gene TRBJ2-3, with 9 bases matching TRBD2. CDR1 and CDR2 (germline): MNHEY, SVGEGT. V trimming: 7 bases; J trimming: 5 bases; junction bases outside the gene matches: 13. The CDR3 loop spans 16 amino acids. DNA for the CDR3: TGTGCCAGCAACCCTTTCGAGGGACTAGCAATAGATACGCAGTATTAT. Translating it yields CASNPFEGLAIDTQYY.

This clonotype was seen many times. This chain uses TRBV3-1 with TRBJ2-7; TRBD1 is a possible D gene (6 bases). V was shortened by 1 base and J by 3 bases, with 19 bases between the two germline ends. CDR1 LGHDT and CDR2 YNNKEL come from the germline V gene (reference sequence). The CDR3 sequence is 17 residues long. The CDR3 DNA follows: TGTGCCAGCAGCCAAGGGACAGCCAATTATCCCTACTACGAGCAGTACTTC. The encoded protein is CASSQGTANYPYYEQYF.

This clonotype was counted many times. This chain connects TRBV29-1 to TRBJ2-1; 10 bases map to TRBD2. Germline CDR1 is SQVTM and CDR2 is ANQGSEA. V lost 1 base and J lost 5; bases outside the gene matches: 11. The CDR3 is 17 amino acids. The CDR3: CSVEGLLAGDMDNEQFF. The CDR3 nucleotides are TGCAGCGTTGAAGGCTTGCTAGCGGGAGATATGGACAATGAGCAGTTCTTC.

This clonotype was detected many times. The chain is built from TRBV20-1 and TRBJ2-7; D might be TRBD1 (6 bases). Trimming took off 5 bases at V and 0 bases at J, with 14 bases between the two ends. Germline CDR1 DFQATT, CDR2 SNEGSKA (reference sequence). This CDR3 is 14 amino acids long. CDR3 in DNA: TGCAGTGCTGCGGACAGTCTCGGCTCCTACGAGCAGTACTTC. This codes for CSAADSLGSYEQYF.

There are many counts of this clonotype. This chain uses TRBV6-2 or TRBV6-3 with TRBJ1-1; 7 bases map to TRBD1. V lost 5 bases to trimming and J lost 1 base; unmatched junction nucleotides: 10. Germline CDR1 and CDR2: MNHEY and SVGEGT. This CDR3 region has 16 residues. CDR3 DNA sequence: TGTGCCAGCAGTCCTATACGGGGACAGAGGAACACTGAAGCTTTCTTT. It is translated as CASSPIRGQRNTEAFF.

This clonotype has ten or more counts. The rearrangement joins TRBV27 to TRBJ1-2; D remains unclear. CDR1 is MNHEY and CDR2 is SMNVEV in the germline V gene (reference sequence). Trimming cost V 1 base and J 2 bases, with 8 bases left between them. The CDR3 is made up of 14 amino acids. CDR3 in DNA: TGTGCCAGCAGTTTATACCGCCAAAACTATGGCTACACCTTC. Translation: CASSLYRQNYGYTF.

This clonotype came up many times. The chain couples TRBV27 to TRBJ2-7; 7 positions agree with TRBD2. Per the germline V gene, CDR1 is MNHEY and CDR2 is SMNVEV (reference sequence). V lost 2 bases, J lost 4 bases, and 5 bases stayed unmatched. The CDR3 sequence is 14 residues long. The DNA for the CDR3 is TGTGCCAGCAGTTTAACTAGCGTCTCGTACGAGCAGTACTTC. Its protein is CASSLTSVSYEQYF.

This clonotype was counted at least ten times. The gene calls are TRBV13 and TRBJ2-3; the D gene is possibly TRBD2 (6 bases). Germline V gene sequence: CDR1 PRHDT, CDR2 FYEKMQ (reference sequence). This CDR3 is 15 amino acids long. Trimming left V 3 bases short and J 6 bases short, with 16 bases between. CDR3 sequence reads: CASSFPSSDPDTQYF. CDR3 in DNA: TGTGCCAGCAGCTTTCCTTCTAGCGATCCGGATACGCAGTATTTT.

This clonotype was seen at least ten times. J is TRBJ2-1 and V is TRBV27, with TRBD2 matching over 12 bases. This CDR3 has 15 amino acids. From germline, CDR1 is MNHEY and CDR2 SMNVEV (reference sequence). The junction had 8 bases not matched to a gene; V was cut back by 6 bases and J by 8 bases. CDR3 sequence: CASRSSSGRVYEQFF. The DNA of the CDR3 is TGTGCCAGCAGGTCCTCTAGCGGGAGGGTCTATGAGCAGTTCTTC.

V gene TRBV5-1 combines with J gene TRBJ1-1; D is possibly TRBD1 (5 bases). Germline CDR1 reads SGHRS; CDR2 reads YFSETQ. The V and J ends lost 4 bases and 8 bases respectively, with 12 bases between them. This CDR3 is 12 amino acids long. The CDR3, as DNA: TGCGCCAGCAGCGGGGGGACGGAGGAAGCTTTCTTT. It specifies CASSGGTEEAFF.

This clonotype was seen repeatedly, ten times or more. V usage is TRBV25-1 and J usage is TRBJ2-1, with 7 bases fitting TRBD2. The CDR3 loop spans 13 amino acids. The V segment lost 4 bases and the J segment 7 bases; nucleotides outside the gene matches: 4. Germline V lookup: CDR1 MGHDK, CDR2 SYGVNS. CDR3 DNA sequence: TGTGCCAGCAGTGTTGGGAGGGCAAATGAGCAGTTCTTC. Protein product: CASSVGRANEQFF.

Ten or more counts support this clonotype. The chain recombines TRBV11-2 with TRBJ1-1; maybe TRBD1 (6 bases). This CDR3 spans 15 amino acids. Per germline, CDR1 SGHAT and CDR2 FQNNGV. Trimming cost V 4 bases and J 3 bases, with 15 bases left between them. DNA for the CDR3: TGTGCCAGCAGCTCCTTAGGGGGGCTGGACACTGAAGCTTTCTTT. Translated, it gives CASSSLGGLDTEAFF.

This clonotype came up many times. V usage is TRBV10-3 and J usage is TRBJ2-5; D is perhaps TRBD1 or TRBD2 (6 bases each). V was cut by 10 bases and J by 0 bases, with 15 bases left in between. The germline gives CDR1 ENHRY, CDR2 SYGVKD. This CDR3 is built from 14 residues. As DNA, the CDR3 is TGTGCCACCCTAGACAGGACTAACCAAGAGACCCAGTACTTC. It encodes CATLDRTNQETQYF.